The 27 T cell receptor beta chains reported below all come from one sample, sequenced in a study of T cells in women clearing cervical HPV infection. Method: immunoSEQ multiplex PCR; TCRdb's copy keeps in-frame clones and lacks some. The sample features around 25,000 clones, with roughly 5.5% in its top ten. The sample taken for sequencing was blood buffy coat. The receptor set was obtained from a woman aged 18-69 years with a cervical HPV16 infection that either progressed to CIN3+ or cleared (not recorded which).

Worth noting for this clone: The read finishes 3 residues shy of the CDR3 end, and the germline J gene is used to complete it. The chain carries TRBV29-1 and TRBJ1-1; TRBD1 matches at 7 bases. The CDR3 loop spans 12 amino acids. With V trimmed by 4 bases and J by 4 bases, 3 bases remained unmatched. The germline V gene has CDR1 SQVTM and CDR2 ANQGSEA. Partial CDR3 DNA: TGCAGCGTTGGGCACAGGGGCACTGAA. This sequence encodes CSVGHRGTE. The whole CDR3 is CSVGHRGTEAFF.

Concerning this clone itself: The missing CDR3 end, 3 residues past where the read stops, is filled in from the germline J gene. The chain joins TRBV19 to TRBJ1-4; the D gene is possibly TRBD1 (6 bases). Trimming removed 7 bases from V and 5 bases from J, with 14 bases in between. The CDR3 is 14 residues long. Germline V gives CDR1 LNHDA, CDR2 SQIVND (reference sequence). CDR3 sequence: CASTQGLANEKLFF. The CDR3 bases that were read are TGTGCCAGTACTCAGGGGTTGGCCAATGAAAAA.

The CDR3 protein is CASSLEGRGSNRGDTQYF. The sequenced part of the CDR3 DNA is TGCGCCAGCAGCTTGGAGGGCAGGGGGTCAAATCGTGGAGATACG. The rearrangement uses TRBV5-1 and TRBJ2-3; 7 bases align to TRBD1. The sequence runs out 3 residues before the end of the CDR3; the remainder is reconstructed from the germline J gene. V dropped 0 bases and J dropped 5; count of bases not matched to a gene: 15. CDR1 and CDR2 from the germline V gene are SGHRS and YFSETQ. The CDR3 has 18 amino acids. The whole variable domain, filled in from reference TRBV5-1 and TRBJ2-3, reads KAGVTQTPRYLIKTRGQQVTLSCSPISGHRSVSWYQQTPGQGLQFLFEYFSETQRNKGNFPGRFSGRQFSNSRSEMNVSTLELGDSALYLCASSLEGRGSNRGDTQYFGPGTRLTVL.

A remark on this clone: The read ends 3 residues before the CDR3 terminus; that terminus is restored from the germline J gene. The chain carries TRBV10-1 and TRBJ2-1; D is unresolved. Trimming cost V 3 bases and J 1 base, with 10 bases left between them. This CDR3 is built from 15 residues. Per germline, CDR1 WNHNN and CDR2 SYGVQD (reference sequence). The CDR3 sequence is CASSDFPLSYNEQFF. The CDR3 bases that were read are TGCGCCAGCAGTGATTTCCCGTTATCCTACAATGAG.

With regard to this clone: The CDR3 extends 3 residues past the end of the read, so its final part is completed from the germline J gene. The chain links TRBV19 to TRBJ1-4; TRBD1 is a possible D gene (5 bases). The V gene's germline CDR1 is LNHDA and CDR2 SQIVND (reference sequence). V gave up 3 bases and J gave up 2 bases, with 7 bases separating them. The CDR3 consists of 14 residues. The CDR3 reads CASSMEGTNEKLFF. CDR3 DNA, as far as it was read: TGTGCCAGTAGTATGGAGGGGACTAATGAAAAA.

Concerning this clone: The sequence runs out 3 residues before the end of the CDR3; the remainder is reconstructed from the germline J gene. The rearrangement uses TRBV11-2 and TRBJ1-2; D may be TRBD1 (5 bases). Per germline, CDR1 SGHAT and CDR2 FQNNGV. The CDR3 sequence is 15 residues long. The CDR3 protein is CASSSSGTSGNDYTF. The covered CDR3 bases are TGTGCCAGCAGCTCCTCCGGGACTAGCGGCAATGAC.

As for this clone: From the germline J gene comes the end of the CDR3, since the read stops 3 residues before it. The gene calls are TRBV11-2 and TRBJ2-2; D uncertain. From germline, CDR1 is SGHAT and CDR2 FQNNGV. There are 12 residues in the CDR3. Trimming took 4 bases from V and 3 from J, leaving 3 bases between them. The DNA read from the CDR3 is TGTGCCAGCAGCTACTACACCGGGGAG. Translated, it gives CASSYYTGE. The entire CDR3 is CASSYYTGELFF.

Remarks on this clone: Coverage ceases 3 residues before the CDR3 finishes, and the germline J gene fills in the end. This chain links TRBV7-9 with TRBJ2-4; maybe TRBD1 (7 bases). Germline lookup yields CDR1 SEHNR and CDR2 FQNEAQ (reference sequence). There are 14 residues in the CDR3. CDR3 DNA, as far as it was read: TGTGCCAGCAGCCGGGGGACAGTTAAGCATGGT. It specifies CASSRGTVKHG. In full, the CDR3 reads CASSRGTVKHGQYF.

With respect to this clone: The CDR3 end lies 3 residues beyond the end of the read and is filled in from the germline J gene. The chain joins TRBV7-9 to TRBJ2-3, with D hard to call. The V gene's germline CDR1 is SEHNR and CDR2 FQNEAQ (reference sequence). This CDR3 comprises 11 residues. CDR3 bases read: TGTGCCAGCAAGGTTCTCGAGTCG. Protein: CASKVLES. The whole CDR3 reads CASKVLESQYF.

Regarding this clone: The read gets to within 3 residues of the CDR3 end, and the germline J gene fills in the rest. This chain connects TRBV7-9 to TRBJ1-5; 7 bases are shared with TRBD1. Germline V gives CDR1 SEHNR, CDR2 FQNEAQ (reference sequence). Trimming removed 5 bases from V and 4 bases from J; junction bases left unmatched: 8. CDR3 length: 15 amino acids. The CDR3: CASSPQGRGNQPQHF. CDR3 DNA (partial): TGTGCCAGCAGCCCACAGGGGAGGGGGAATCAGCCC. The full variable domain, its missing parts supplied by reference TRBV7-9 and TRBJ1-5, is DTGVSQNPRHKITKRGQNVTFRCDPISEHNRLYWYRQTLGQGPEFLTYFQNEAQLEKSRLLSDRFSAERPKGSFSTLEIQRTEQGDSAMYLCASSPQGRGNQPQHFGDGTRLSIL.

CDR3 bases read: TGTGCCAGCAGTGAAGAGGCACAGGGGACCTACGAG. The encoded protein is CASSEEAQGTYE. Given in full, the CDR3 is CASSEEAQGTYEQYF. This chain links TRBV2 with TRBJ2-7; TRBD1 matches at 7 bases. The read falls 3 residues short of the CDR3 end, and the missing part is taken from the germline J gene. Germline V CDR1 and CDR2: SNHLY, FYNNEI. The CDR3 consists of 15 residues. Trimming cost V 1 base and J 2 bases; bases outside gene matches: 5.

Regarding this clone: Sequencing ends 3 residues short of the CDR3 end; the germline J gene provides the rest. The V and J genes are TRBV11-2 and TRBJ2-7, with 14 nucleotides matching TRBD2. This CDR3 region has 15 residues. V trimming: 7 bases; J trimming: 0 bases; junction bases outside the gene matches: 2. Germline V lookup: CDR1 SGHAT, CDR2 FQNNGV. CDR3 region: CASKGLAGGSYEQYF. The sequenced part of the CDR3 DNA is TGTGCCAGCAAAGGACTAGCGGGGGGCTCCTACGAG. Full variable domain (remainder filled in from reference TRBV11-2 and TRBJ2-7): EAGVAQSPRYKIIEKRQSVAFWCNPISGHATLYWYQQILGQGPKLLIQFQNNGVVDDSQLPKDRFSAERLKGVDSTLKIQPAKLEDSAVYLCASKGLAGGSYEQYFGPGTRLTVT.

As to this clone: The read halts 3 residues ahead of the CDR3 end, with the missing end drawn from the germline J gene. The gene calls are TRBV7-8 and TRBJ2-1; D unclear. CDR3 length: 12 residues. Germline V CDR1 and CDR2: SGHVS, FQNEAQ. Trimming shortened V by 7 bases and J by 6 bases, and 10 bases separated the two germline ends. The CDR3: CASTNSFNEQFF. The covered CDR3 bases are TGTGCCAGCACAAACAGTTTCAATGAG.

On this clone: Sequencing ends 3 residues short of the CDR3 end; the germline J gene provides the rest. V gene TRBV10-2 combines with J gene TRBJ2-3; D not resolved. V was clipped by 6 bases and J by 1 base, with 14 bases between them. Germline CDR1 reads WSHSY; CDR2 reads SAAADI. This CDR3 is 15 amino acids long. CDR3 DNA (partial): TGCGCCAGCAGGGTTCTATCCACCCGCACAGATACG. It specifies CASRVLSTRTDT. The entire CDR3 protein reads CASRVLSTRTDTQYF.

Points on this clone: The read halts 3 residues ahead of the CDR3 end, with the missing end drawn from the germline J gene. The rearrangement joins TRBV5-1 to TRBJ2-1; tentative D call: TRBD2 (6 bases). Trimming left V 8 bases short and J 3 bases short, with 24 bases between. Germline V CDR1 and CDR2: SGHRS, YFSETQ. The CDR3 has 17 residues. Partial CDR3 DNA: TGCGCCAGGCACTTCGGGGGTTTGGTGGTCGACTACAATGAG. Its translation: CARHFGGLVVDYNE. The CDR3 in full is CARHFGGLVVDYNEQFF.

With regard to this clone: The CDR3 end lies 3 residues beyond the end of the read and is filled in from the germline J gene. The genes are TRBV10-2 and TRBJ2-1; TRBD1 might be the D (5 bases). Per the germline V gene, CDR1 is WSHSY and CDR2 is SAAADI. The CDR3 extends over 14 amino acids. V was trimmed by 11 bases and J by 8 bases, leaving 22 bases between them. The sequenced part of the CDR3 DNA is TGCGCCGACCAGGGTCCCGGCGAGTTCGATGAG. Its protein product is CADQGPGEFDE. The whole CDR3 is CADQGPGEFDEQFF.

With respect to this clone: The read comes to an end 3 residues before the CDR3 does, leaving the germline J gene to fill in the end. The chain carries TRBV7-9 and TRBJ2-2; D is uncertain. Germline V CDR1 and CDR2: SEHNR, FQNEAQ (reference sequence). CDR3 length: 14 residues. Trimming stripped 5 bases from V and 0 bases from J, with 7 bases between. The CDR3 is CASSQFSNTGELFF. The sequenced part of the CDR3 DNA is TGTGCCAGCAGCCAGTTTTCGAACACCGGGGAG.

Concerning this clone itself: The read falls 3 residues short of the CDR3 end, and the missing part is taken from the germline J gene. V gene TRBV28 combines with J gene TRBJ1-2; unclear D gene. This CDR3 region has 15 residues. Germline V lookup: CDR1 MDHEN, CDR2 SYDVKM. CDR3 DNA (partial): TGTGCCAGCAGTTTAGTCCCTTCGGTCTCACGCGGC. This sequence encodes CASSLVPSVSRG. The CDR3 in full is CASSLVPSVSRGYTF.

Turning to this clone: The read terminates 3 residues before the CDR3 end, so the remaining end is supplied by the germline J gene. The chain joins TRBV5-4 to TRBJ2-5, with D perhaps matching TRBD1 (6 bases). Trimming pared 2 bases from V and 0 bases from J, leaving 11 bases between. Germline V CDR1 and CDR2: SGHNT, YYREEE (reference sequence). The CDR3 sequence is 15 residues long. The CDR3 sequence: CASSLGQLYQETQYF. The sequenced part of the CDR3 DNA is TGTGCCAGCAGCTTAGGACAGTTGTACCAAGAGACC.

On this clone: Read data end 3 residues before the CDR3 end; the end is taken from the germline J gene. The chain links TRBV7-9 to TRBJ1-5; D possibly corresponds to TRBD1 (6 bases). The CDR3 totals 14 residues. Per germline, CDR1 SEHNR and CDR2 FQNEAQ (reference sequence). CDR3 DNA, as far as it was read: TGTGCCAGCAGCCGAGATGGCGGGGGGCAACCC. The encoded protein is CASSRDGGGQP. The whole CDR3 reads CASSRDGGGQPQHF.

Remarks on this clone: The read terminates 3 residues before the CDR3 end, so the remaining end is supplied by the germline J gene. This chain links TRBV7-9 with TRBJ2-5, with D perhaps matching TRBD2 (5 bases). This CDR3 comprises 14 residues. Germline CDR1 SEHNR, CDR2 FQNEAQ (reference sequence). The covered CDR3 bases are TGTGCCAGCAGCTTAACTAGTAGCACAGATACC. This codes for CASSLTSSTDT. The CDR3 in its entirety is CASSLTSSTDTQYF.

In regard to this clone: The CDR3 end falls 3 residues outside the read, so it is completed with the germline J gene. The chain joins TRBV19 to TRBJ2-5; 7 bases agree with TRBD2. CDR3 length: 14 residues. J gave up 3 bases and V 3 bases, and 4 bases lay outside the gene matches. Per the germline V gene, CDR1 is LNHDA and CDR2 is SQIVND (reference sequence). Incomplete CDR3 DNA: TGTGCCAGTAGTATGGGGGGGACCAAAGAGACC. This encodes CASSMGGTKET. The full CDR3 protein is CASSMGGTKETQYF.

For this clone: The DNA ends 3 residues before the CDR3 does, and the rest of the CDR3 is filled in from the germline J gene. The chain employs TRBV20-1 and TRBJ2-3; D possibly corresponds to TRBD2 (6 bases). The V and J ends lost 3 bases and 1 base respectively, with 11 bases between them. CDR3 length equals 14 residues. CDR1 and CDR2 from the germline V gene are DFQATT and SNEGSKA (reference sequence). CDR3 protein: CSARGTPRTDTQYF. The DNA read from the CDR3 is TGCAGTGCTAGGGGGACTCCGCGCACAGATACG.

About this clone itself: Read sequence stops 3 residues before the CDR3 end, and the germline J gene provides the missing end. The chain employs TRBV29-1 and TRBJ1-1; possibly TRBD1 for D (5 bases). The CDR3 has 13 residues. Germline CDR1 is SQVTM and CDR2 is ANQGSEA. V lost 5 bases and J lost 4, with 14 bases in between. The covered CDR3 bases are TGCAGCGTTCCTAGGACGGGGGGCACTGAA. Its translation: CSVPRTGGTE. The entire CDR3 protein is CSVPRTGGTEAFF.

Concerning this clone: The read ends 3 residues before the CDR3 terminus; that terminus is restored from the germline J gene. The chain uses TRBV6-1 and TRBJ2-7, with TRBD2 identical over 11 bases. CDR1 and CDR2 (germline): MNHNS, SASEGT. This CDR3 is 17 amino acids long. The trim removed 0 bases at V and 5 bases at J, leaving 9 bases unmatched. The CDR3 protein is CASSEATSGGPLHEQYF. CDR3 DNA (partial): TGTGCCAGCAGTGAAGCAACTAGCGGGGGCCCTCTCCACGAG.

A note on this clone: The read ends 3 residues before the CDR3 terminus; that terminus is restored from the germline J gene. This chain connects TRBV20-1 to TRBJ2-2; D remains ambiguous. Germline values: CDR1 DFQATT, CDR2 SNEGSKA (reference sequence). CDR3 length: 14 amino acids. V was trimmed by 3 bases and J by 4 bases, leaving 12 bases between them. CDR3 DNA, as far as it was read: TGCAGTGCTAGTATGCTGGGCTTCACCGGGGAG. Protein: CSASMLGFTGE. The CDR3 as a whole reads CSASMLGFTGELFF.

Details on this clone: The CDR3 end falls 3 residues outside the read, so it is completed with the germline J gene. The chain links TRBV19 to TRBJ1-2, with TRBD1 identical over 7 bases. CDR1 and CDR2 (germline): LNHDA, SQIVND (reference sequence). The CDR3 length is 14 residues. CDR3 DNA (partial): TGTGCCAGTAGTATAGTGGGGACAGAGTACGAC. The encoded protein is CASSIVGTEYD. Given in full, the CDR3 is CASSIVGTEYDYTF.